In this sample, the clone carrying this T cell receptor beta chain turned up once. Participants reported their clinical history, and cohort assignment relied on those reports. Here immunoSEQ multiplex PCR was the method, and the copy in TCRdb shows in-frame clones only, minus some. The sample shows about 220,000 clones, 82% of them seen only once. This specimen comes from a study of blood T cell repertoires in COVID-19. This CDR3 comprises 14 residues. With V trimmed by 4 bases and J by 0 bases, 3 bases remained unmatched. CDR1 is SGDLS and CDR2 is YYNGEE in the germline V gene. Sequencing was performed on PBMCs or T cells enriched from blood (not recorded which). The TCR originated in a woman in her sixties who had recovered from COVID-19. This sequence joins TRBV9 and TRBJ2-7; 8 bases match TRBD2. The CDR3 sequence: CASSLAGGSYEQYF. CDR3 DNA: TGTGCCAGCAGCCTCGCGGGGGGCTCCTACGAGCAGTACTTC.